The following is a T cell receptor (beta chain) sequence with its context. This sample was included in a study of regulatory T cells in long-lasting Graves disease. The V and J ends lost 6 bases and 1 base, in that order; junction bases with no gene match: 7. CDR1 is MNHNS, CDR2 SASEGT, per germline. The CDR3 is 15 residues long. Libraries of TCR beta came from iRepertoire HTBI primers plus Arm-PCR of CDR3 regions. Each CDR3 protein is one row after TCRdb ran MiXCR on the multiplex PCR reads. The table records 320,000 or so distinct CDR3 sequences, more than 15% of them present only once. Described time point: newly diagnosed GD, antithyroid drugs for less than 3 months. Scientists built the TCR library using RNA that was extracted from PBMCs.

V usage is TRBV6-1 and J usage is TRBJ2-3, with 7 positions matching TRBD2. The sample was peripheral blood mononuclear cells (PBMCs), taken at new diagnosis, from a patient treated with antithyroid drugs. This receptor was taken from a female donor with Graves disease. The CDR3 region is CASSVAAGRTDTQYF. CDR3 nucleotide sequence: TGTGCCAGCAGCGTAGCAGCGGGACGCACAGATACGCAGTATTTT.